This T cell receptor (beta chain) was obtained from a study of cytomegalovirus exposure and HLA in healthy donors. Overall study findings and caveats: There were reportedly fewer N-insertions in an Asian-associated ancestry cluster than the roughly 700-donor mean, in a later analysis. In all likelihood, a cluster of highly shared sequence variants was a sequencing artifact.

Donors in the study were healthy people who gave bone marrow. The junction had 17 bases not matched to a gene; V was cut back by 4 bases and J by 10 bases. The CDR3 sequence is 17 residues long. CDR1 and CDR2 from the germline V gene are SGHKS and YYEKEE (reference sequence). PCR involved 60 Vbeta and 13 Jbeta primers. Profiled with immunoSEQ multiplex PCR; TCRdb holds only in-frame clones, not every one. This table has over 100,000 clones, around three quarters appearing once. Concerning this clone: Its target is not known.

The sequencing sample was made of PBMCs. The J gene is TRBJ1-6, the V gene TRBV5-5, with 7 bases lining up with TRBD1. This clonotype was obtained from a male donor in good health and CMV-seropositive. CDR3 sequence reads: CASSRTAVTGAGSPLHF. Written as DNA, the CDR3 is TGTGCCAGCAGCCGGACAGCGGTTACAGGGGCGGGATCACCCCTCCACTTT.